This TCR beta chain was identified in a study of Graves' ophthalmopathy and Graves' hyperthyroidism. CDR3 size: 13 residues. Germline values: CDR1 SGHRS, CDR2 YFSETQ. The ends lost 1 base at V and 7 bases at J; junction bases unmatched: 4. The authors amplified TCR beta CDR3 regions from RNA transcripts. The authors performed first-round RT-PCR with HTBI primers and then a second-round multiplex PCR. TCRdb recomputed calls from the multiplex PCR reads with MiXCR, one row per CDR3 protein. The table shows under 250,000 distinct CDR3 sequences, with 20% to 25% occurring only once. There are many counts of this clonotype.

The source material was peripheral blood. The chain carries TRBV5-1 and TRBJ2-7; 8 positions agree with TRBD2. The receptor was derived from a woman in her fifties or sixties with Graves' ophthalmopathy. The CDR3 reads CASSLLREGEQYF. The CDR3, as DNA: TGCGCCAGCAGCTTGTTACGGGAGGGGGAGCAGTACTTC.